This T cell receptor beta chain was obtained from a study of cytomegalovirus exposure and HLA in healthy donors. CDR3 length: 16 residues. Germline lookup yields CDR1 SGHRS and CDR2 YFSETQ. Germline trimming cut 2 bases from V and 0 bases from J; bases unmatched to any gene: 4. Use of 60 Vbeta and 13 Jbeta primers characterized the PCR. The method was immunoSEQ multiplex PCR; TCRdb's version includes in-frame clones alone and lacks a portion of them. The repertoire consists of more than 95,000 clones, with 81% occurring once and the leading ten covering roughly 4%. This receptor was identified in a man younger than 30 in good health and CMV-seropositive. Specimen: PBMCs. This chain uses TRBV5-1 with TRBJ2-1; 8 bases match TRBD2. As DNA, the CDR3 is TGCGCCAGCAGCTTAACTAGCGGAAGCTCCTACAATGAGCAGTTCTTC. This encodes CASSLTSGSSYNEQFF.